The source of this T cell receptor beta chain is a study of blood T cell repertoires in COVID-19. Clones were sequenced by immunoSEQ multiplex PCR, and TCRdb holds only the in-frame ones, with some missing. Here the sample spans 150,000 to 200,000 clones, roughly 87% being singletons. The germline gives CDR1 SGDLS, CDR2 YYNGEE. The CDR3 has 16 residues. The V end was cut by 0 bases, the J end by 5 bases, with 18 bases between. The chain recombines TRBV9 with TRBJ2-7; TRBD2 might be the D (7 bases). Sequencing used PBMCs or T cells enriched from blood (not recorded which). This receptor was obtained from a man in his forties or fifties who had recovered from COVID-19. This CDR3 reads CASSVDLRGGSDEQYF. As DNA, the CDR3 is TGTGCCAGCAGCGTAGACCTTCGCGGGGGCTCGGACGAGCAGTACTTC.